The 29 T cell receptor beta chains below all came from one sample that was sequenced in a study of radiotherapy plus CTLA-4 blockade in lung cancer (dated by TCRdb to the late 2010s). The library was prepared using the immunoSEQ multiplex PCR assay. This is the immuneACCESS table as TCRdb keeps it, with only in-frame sequences that have V and J called. A part of the clones is gone; compared with another copy, unresolved V genes explain less than half, and the rest is unexplained. The sample table lists about 62,000 clones, 65% to 85% of them with a count of one. The ten largest clones capture roughly 3.1% of the sample. Source: peripheral blood, taken from a patient treated with radiotherapy plus ipilimumab. The receptors stem from a human donor with non-small cell lung cancer who had a complete response to radiotherapy plus ipilimumab.

The chain carries TRBV27 and TRBJ1-5; possibly TRBD1 for D (5 bases). The V end lost 2 bases, the J end lost 1 base, and 9 bases lay between the germline ends. This CDR3 region has 15 residues. The germline V gene encodes CDR1 MNHEY and CDR2 SMNVEV (reference sequence). The chain's CDR3 is CASSLVGGSNQPQHF. CDR3 bases: TGTGCCAGCAGTTTAGTCGGGGGGAGCAATCAGCCCCAGCATTTT.

The chain couples TRBV28 to TRBJ1-6; the match to TRBD1 covers 8 bases. Germline V CDR1 and CDR2: MDHEN, SYDVKM. The V and J ends lost 7 bases and 6 bases, in that order; junction bases with no gene match: 11. The CDR3 length is 16 residues. The CDR3, as DNA: TGTGCCAGCAAACAGGATCGGACAGGGCTTAATTCACCCCTCCACTTT. Amino acid sequence: CASKQDRTGLNSPLHF.

Turning to this clone: The junction differs from germline at one of its ends, possibly a read error. The chain recombines TRBV2 with TRBJ1-4; tentative D call: TRBD1 (5 bases). CDR3 length: 15 amino acids. Germline assignment: CDR1 SNHLY and CDR2 FYNNEI. The CDR3 DNA follows: TGTGCCAGCAGAGAAGCGGGGCGGCCTCAGGAAAAACTGTTTTTT. The encoded protein is CASREAGRPQEKLFF.

V gene TRBV5-4 combines with J gene TRBJ1-2, with 7 positions matching TRBD1. CDR3 length equals 15 residues. The junction had 10 bases not matched to a gene; V was cut back by 3 bases and J by 5 bases. Per germline, CDR1 SGHNT and CDR2 YYREEE (reference sequence). CDR3 sequence (DNA): TGTGCCAGCAGCTCCCCTGAACAGGGGAAGTATGGCTACACCTTC. Residues: CASSSPEQGKYGYTF.

The CDR3 bases are TGTGCCTGGAGTCGGGGGGCCGACAGGTCCTATGGCTACACCTTC. Its protein product is CAWSRGADRSYGYTF. This chain connects TRBV30 to TRBJ1-2; tentatively, D is TRBD1 (6 bases). This CDR3 contains 15 residues. Germline V gives CDR1 GTSNPN, CDR2 SVGIG (reference sequence). The V and J ends lost 2 bases and 4 bases respectively, with 17 bases between them.

The rearrangement links TRBV6-6 to TRBJ2-7, with 10 bases that match TRBD1. Germline CDR1 reads MNHNY; CDR2 reads SVGAGI (reference sequence). The CDR3 consists of 15 residues. With V trimmed by 2 bases and J by 3 bases, 4 bases remained unmatched. CDR3 nucleotides: TGTGCCAGCAGTTACGGTTGGGACAGGGGCTACGAGCAGTACTTC. This gives the protein CASSYGWDRGYEQYF.

The chain is built from TRBV6-6 and TRBJ1-5, with 9 bases matching TRBD1. J was trimmed by 4 bases and V by 6 bases; bases with no gene match: 4. The CDR3 has 14 residues. Germline V gives CDR1 MNHNY, CDR2 SVGAGI (reference sequence). The CDR3 loop reads CASRPDRGNQPQHF. CDR3 sequence (DNA): TGTGCCAGCAGACCCGACAGGGGGAATCAGCCCCAGCATTTT.

V usage is TRBV6-1 and J usage is TRBJ2-7; 7 positions agree with TRBD1. The CDR3 sequence is 15 residues long. J lost 2 bases, V lost 4 bases, and 8 bases had no gene match. Germline-derived CDR1 and CDR2 are MNHNS and SASEGT. The CDR3 here is CASSGRDSQTYEQYF. Written as DNA, the CDR3 is TGTGCCAGCAGTGGCCGGGACAGCCAGACCTACGAGCAGTACTTC.

This clone was picked up a small number of times. This rearrangement joins TRBV19 to TRBJ2-3; 8 bases align to TRBD1. V shed 1 base, J shed 1 base, and the junction held 4 bases outside the gene matches. The CDR3 extends over 16 amino acids. CDR1 and CDR2 from the germline V gene are LNHDA and SQIVND (reference sequence). Here the CDR3 reads CASSIGQGWGTDTQYF. CDR3 bases: TGTGCCAGTAGTATAGGACAGGGGTGGGGCACAGATACGCAGTATTTT.

The genes are TRBV6-5 and TRBJ2-3; a weak D match, TRBD2 (6 bases). Germline V gene sequence: CDR1 MNHEY, CDR2 SVGAGI. V gave up 5 bases and J gave up 4 bases, with 16 bases separating them. The CDR3 extends over 15 amino acids. The CDR3 nucleotides are TGTGCCAGCAGTACCCGGGGACTCGGCCCAGATACGCAGTATTTT. Amino acids: CASSTRGLGPDTQYF.

The chain combines TRBV11-2 with TRBJ2-7; unclear D gene. Germline CDR1 is SGHAT and CDR2 is FQNNGV. Trimming cost V 5 bases and J 4 bases, with 9 bases left between them. The CDR3 totals 12 residues. The CDR3 is CASSHYGYEQYF. DNA of the CDR3: TGTGCCAGCAGCCACTACGGGTACGAGCAGTACTTC.

J is TRBJ2-5 and V is TRBV11-2; 7 bases align to TRBD2. Germline V lookup: CDR1 SGHAT, CDR2 FQNNGV. This CDR3 is built from 13 residues. Unmatched junction bases numbered 10, after V lost 3 bases and J lost 12 bases. The CDR3 DNA sequence: TGTGCCAGCAGCTTGCAAAGCGGGGCCGGGGAGTACTTC. Amino acids: CASSLQSGAGEYF.

CDR3 loop: CATGQLPTGQYF. In DNA, the CDR3 is TGTGCCACTGGACAGCTACCTACGGGGCAGTACTTC. The chain links TRBV28 to TRBJ2-7; weak D call: TRBD1 (6 bases). Trimming left V 10 bases short and J 9 bases short, with 19 bases between. This CDR3 spans 12 amino acids. Germline CDR1 is MDHEN and CDR2 is SYDVKM.

V gene TRBV28 combines with J gene TRBJ1-2; no clear D gene. The CDR3 is made up of 11 amino acids. The ends were cut back, 6 bases at V and 2 bases at J, with 4 bases in the middle. Germline V gene lookup returns CDR1 MDHEN and CDR2 SYDVKM. In DNA form, the CDR3 reads TGTGCCAGCAGCGTAAACTATGGCTACACCTTC. Its protein product is CASSVNYGYTF.

This clone came up once. The rearrangement uses TRBV28 and TRBJ1-4; TRBD1 matches 8 bases. With 5 bases clipped from V and 5 bases from J, the junction kept 4 bases outside the gene matches. Germline values: CDR1 MDHEN, CDR2 SYDVKM. The CDR3 is made up of 14 amino acids. The CDR3 is CASSPDRGNEKLFF. The CDR3 DNA reads as TGTGCCAGCAGTCCCGACAGGGGAAATGAAAAACTGTTTTTT.

This clone was recorded once. The chain carries TRBV15 and TRBJ1-2; 9 positions agree with TRBD1. The V gene end was trimmed by 6 bases and the J gene end by 4 bases; junction bases not matched to a gene: 9. The CDR3 has 15 residues. Per germline, CDR1 LNHNV and CDR2 YYDKDF (reference sequence). The CDR3 nucleotides read TGTGCCACCAGTCCGGGACAGGGCTCCTTCTATGGCTACACCTTC. It yields the protein CATSPGQGSFYGYTF.

This chain links TRBV6-1 with TRBJ2-7; tentative D call: TRBD1 (5 bases). CDR1 is MNHNS, CDR2 SASEGT, per germline. Trimming pared 5 bases from V and 3 bases from J, leaving 11 bases between. The CDR3 has 13 amino acids. Written as DNA, the CDR3 is TGTGCCAGCAGTTCAACAGGAAACTACGAGCAGTACTTC. Protein: CASSSTGNYEQYF.

This clone was seen repeatedly, ten times or more. The rearrangement joins TRBV2 to TRBJ2-5; the D gene is possibly TRBD2 (5 bases). This CDR3 has 15 residues. Germline V gene data show CDR1 as SNHLY and CDR2 as FYNNEI. V lost 8 bases, J lost 0 bases, and 16 bases lay in between. CDR3 sequence reads: CASQHGGSNQETQYF. The CDR3 DNA is TGTGCCAGCCAACACGGAGGCAGCAACCAAGAGACCCAGTACTTC.

This sequence joins TRBV18 and TRBJ2-7; possibly TRBD1 for D (6 bases). Germline loops: CDR1 KGHSH, CDR2 LQKENI. The CDR3 contains 14 residues. V lost 6 bases to trimming and J lost 2 bases, with 14 bases between them. The CDR3 region is CASSHRDSTYEQYF. CDR3 sequence (DNA): TGTGCCAGCTCCCACAGGGATTCAACCTACGAGCAGTACTTC.

Within the sample, this clone is medium-sized. The chain has TRBV11-2 and TRBJ2-7, with 7 bases that match TRBD2. The V and J ends lost 2 bases and 6 bases, in that order; junction bases with no gene match: 7. Germline assignment: CDR1 SGHAT and CDR2 FQNNGV. This CDR3 has 14 amino acids. CDR3 nucleotides: TGTGCCAGCAGCTTATCCCGGGAGGTGATCGAGCAGTACTTC. Residues: CASSLSREVIEQYF. The full variable domain, rest sourced from reference TRBV11-2 and TRBJ2-7, is EAGVAQSPRYKIIEKRQSVAFWCNPISGHATLYWYQQILGQGPKLLIQFQNNGVVDDSQLPKDRFSAERLKGVDSTLKIQPAKLEDSAVYLCASSLSREVIEQYFGPGTRLTVT.

V usage is TRBV5-1 and J usage is TRBJ2-7; 9 nucleotides match TRBD2. The CDR3 totals 14 residues. V lost 3 bases to trimming and J lost 3 bases; unmatched junction nucleotides: 4. The germline gives CDR1 SGHRS, CDR2 YFSETQ. The CDR3: CASSSDSGSYEQYF. The CDR3, as DNA: TGCGCCAGCAGCTCCGATAGCGGGAGCTACGAGCAGTACTTC.

The chain is built from TRBV19 and TRBJ2-2, with no clear D. The CDR3 contains 16 residues. Trimming left V 3 bases short and J 0 bases short, with 11 bases between. The V gene's germline CDR1 is LNHDA and CDR2 SQIVND (reference sequence). In DNA, the CDR3 is TGTGCCAGTAGTATTTACAGCCTCGCGAACACCGGGGAGCTGTTTTTT. It translates to CASSIYSLANTGELFF.

The V gene is TRBV6-5, the J gene TRBJ1-3; D is perhaps TRBD1 (5 bases). Trimming cost V 9 bases and J 2 bases, with 14 bases left between them. Germline V lookup: CDR1 MNHEY, CDR2 SVGAGI. The CDR3 runs to 14 residues. As DNA, the CDR3 is TGTGCCAGTAAAGAGGGGACTCCTGGAAACACCATATATTTT. Residues: CASKEGTPGNTIYF.

CDR3 sequence: CASRPPGTGGPGELFF. The CDR3 DNA is TGTGCCAGCAGACCTCCCGGGACAGGGGGCCCCGGGGAGCTGTTTTTT. V is TRBV2 and J is TRBJ2-2; 12 nucleotides line up with TRBD1. The CDR3 contains 16 residues. V trimming: 6 bases; J trimming: 6 bases; junction bases outside the gene matches: 8. The germline V gene has CDR1 SNHLY and CDR2 FYNNEI.

The sample holds a few counts of this clone. A far larger clone is a single base away, which makes a read error likely. The same CDR3 arises from other DNA sequences in this sample as well. V usage is TRBV5-4 and J usage is TRBJ1-1, with TRBD1 identical over 9 bases. CDR1 is SGHNT and CDR2 is YYREEE in the germline V gene (reference sequence). With V trimmed by 4 bases and J by 4 bases, 5 bases remained unmatched. CDR3 length: 14 amino acids. CDR3 DNA sequence: TGTGCCAGCAGCCAAATGACAGGGGGCACTGAAGCTTTCTTT. Translation gives CASSQMTGGTEAFF.

V gene TRBV7-9 combines with J gene TRBJ2-1; TRBD1 agrees at 12 bases. The CDR3 runs 15 residues. Per the germline V gene, CDR1 is SEHNR and CDR2 is FQNEAQ (reference sequence). J was trimmed by 12 bases and V by 5 bases; bases with no gene match: 11. CDR3 residues: CASSVTGTGGGGQFF. Written as DNA, the CDR3 is TGTGCCAGCAGCGTCACCGGGACAGGGGGCGGTGGGCAGTTCTTC.

This clone was counted between two and nine times. This chain links TRBV5-8 with TRBJ1-1; no clear D gene. Germline values: CDR1 SGHTS, CDR2 YDEGEE. This CDR3 region has 11 residues. Trimming shortened V by 4 bases and J by 3 bases, and 4 bases separated the two germline ends. Here the CDR3 reads CASSEYTEAFF. The CDR3 region has the DNA TGTGCCAGCAGCGAGTACACTGAAGCTTTCTTT.

The rearrangement uses TRBV5-4 and TRBJ1-6; 7 nucleotides align to TRBD1. This CDR3 comprises 16 residues. Trimming removed 0 bases from V and 4 bases from J; junction bases left unmatched: 4. Germline CDR1 is SGHNT and CDR2 is YYREEE (reference sequence). CDR3 region: CASSLVSGGYNSPLHF. CDR3 coding DNA: TGTGCCAGCAGCTTGGTGTCAGGGGGTTATAATTCACCCCTCCACTTT.

The V gene is TRBV7-4, the J gene TRBJ1-2; 9 bases match TRBD1. With 4 bases clipped from V and 5 bases from J, the junction kept 11 bases outside the gene matches. The CDR3 is 16 residues long. CDR1 and CDR2 (germline): SGHVT, SQSDAQ. The CDR3: CASSSDGTGLLYGYTF. The CDR3 bases are TGTGCCAGCAGCTCTGACGGGACAGGGCTCCTATATGGCTACACCTTC.